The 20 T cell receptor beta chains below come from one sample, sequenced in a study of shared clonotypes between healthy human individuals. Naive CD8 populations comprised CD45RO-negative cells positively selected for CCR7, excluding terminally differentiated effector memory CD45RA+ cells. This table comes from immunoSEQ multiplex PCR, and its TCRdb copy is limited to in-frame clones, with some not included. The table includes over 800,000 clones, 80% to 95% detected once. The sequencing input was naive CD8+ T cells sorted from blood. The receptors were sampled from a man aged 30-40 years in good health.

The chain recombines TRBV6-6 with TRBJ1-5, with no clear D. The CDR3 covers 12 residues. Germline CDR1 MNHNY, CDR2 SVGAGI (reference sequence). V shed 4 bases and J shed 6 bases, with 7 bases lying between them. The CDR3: CASSSLLQPQHF. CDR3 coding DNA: TGTGCCAGCAGTTCGCTACTTCAGCCCCAGCATTTT.

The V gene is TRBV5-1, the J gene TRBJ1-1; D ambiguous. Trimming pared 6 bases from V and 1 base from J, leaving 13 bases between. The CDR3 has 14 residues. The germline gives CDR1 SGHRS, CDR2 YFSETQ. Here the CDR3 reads CASNSEEGNTEAFF. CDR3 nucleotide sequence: TGCGCCAGCAATTCAGAAGAGGGGAACACTGAAGCTTTCTTT.

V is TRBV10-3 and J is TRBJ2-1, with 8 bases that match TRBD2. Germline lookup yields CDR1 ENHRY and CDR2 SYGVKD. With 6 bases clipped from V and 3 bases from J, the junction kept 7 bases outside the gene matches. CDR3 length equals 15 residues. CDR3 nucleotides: TGTGCCATCAGAGGTACGGCGGGAGGCTACAATGAGCAGTTCTTC. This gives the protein CAIRGTAGGYNEQFF.

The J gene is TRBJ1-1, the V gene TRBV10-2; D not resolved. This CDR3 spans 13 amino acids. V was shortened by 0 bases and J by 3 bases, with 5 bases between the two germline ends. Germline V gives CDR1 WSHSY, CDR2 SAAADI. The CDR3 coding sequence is TGCGCCAGCAGTGAGTCCATGTACACTGAAGCTTTCTTT. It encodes CASSESMYTEAFF.

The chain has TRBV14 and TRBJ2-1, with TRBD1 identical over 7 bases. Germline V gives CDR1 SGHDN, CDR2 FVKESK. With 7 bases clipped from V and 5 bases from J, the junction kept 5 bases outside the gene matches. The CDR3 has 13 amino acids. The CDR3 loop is CASTTGSDNEQFF. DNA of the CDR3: TGTGCCAGCACGACAGGGTCTGACAATGAGCAGTTCTTC.

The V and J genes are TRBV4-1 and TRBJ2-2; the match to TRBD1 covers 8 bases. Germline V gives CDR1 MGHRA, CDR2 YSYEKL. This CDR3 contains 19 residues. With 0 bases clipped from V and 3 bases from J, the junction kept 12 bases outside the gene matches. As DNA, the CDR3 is TGCGCCAGCAGCCAAGATCCGCTTGGGGACAGGTGGTACACCGGGGAGCTGTTTTTT. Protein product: CASSQDPLGDRWYTGELFF.

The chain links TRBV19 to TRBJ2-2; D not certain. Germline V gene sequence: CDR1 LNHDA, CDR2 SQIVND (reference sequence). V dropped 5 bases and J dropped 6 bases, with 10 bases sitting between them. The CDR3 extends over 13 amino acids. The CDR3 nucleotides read TGTGCCAGTAGTTTGGACCGGGCCGGGGAGCTGTTTTTT. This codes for CASSLDRAGELFF.

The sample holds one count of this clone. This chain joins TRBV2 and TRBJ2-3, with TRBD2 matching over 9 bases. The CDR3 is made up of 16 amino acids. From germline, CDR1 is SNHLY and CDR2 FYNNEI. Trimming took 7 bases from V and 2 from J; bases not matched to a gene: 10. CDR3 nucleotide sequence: TGTGCCAGCATTAGGGGGCTAGCGGGAATCACAGATACGCAGTATTTT. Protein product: CASIRGLAGITDTQYF.

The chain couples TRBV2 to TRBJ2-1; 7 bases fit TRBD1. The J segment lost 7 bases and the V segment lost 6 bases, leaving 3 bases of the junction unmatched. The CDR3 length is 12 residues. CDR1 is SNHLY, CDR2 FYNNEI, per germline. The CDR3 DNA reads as TGTGCCAGCAGGACAGGGCCGAATGAGCAGTTCTTC. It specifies CASRTGPNEQFF.

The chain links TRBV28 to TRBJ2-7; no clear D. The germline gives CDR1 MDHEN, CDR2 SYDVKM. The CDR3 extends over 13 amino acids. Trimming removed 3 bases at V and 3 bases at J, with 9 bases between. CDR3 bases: TGTGCCAGCAGTTTCGTCCCAGGCTACGAGCAGTACTTC. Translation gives CASSFVPGYEQYF.

CDR3 in DNA: TGTGCCAGCGAGCTGGGACATGAAGAGACCCAGTACTTC. Translating it yields CASELGHEETQYF. The chain employs TRBV7-9 and TRBJ2-5, with D maybe TRBD1 (6 bases). Trimming pared 8 bases from V and 3 bases from J, leaving 13 bases between. Germline V CDR1 and CDR2: SEHNR, FQNEAQ (reference sequence). This CDR3 is built from 13 residues.

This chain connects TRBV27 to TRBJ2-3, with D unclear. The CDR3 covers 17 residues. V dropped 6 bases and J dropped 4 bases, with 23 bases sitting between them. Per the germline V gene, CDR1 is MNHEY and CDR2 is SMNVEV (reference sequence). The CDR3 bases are TGTGCCAGCAGGCCTTTTCCCCGGACCTATCCCCCAGATACGCAGTATTTT. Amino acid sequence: CASRPFPRTYPPDTQYF.

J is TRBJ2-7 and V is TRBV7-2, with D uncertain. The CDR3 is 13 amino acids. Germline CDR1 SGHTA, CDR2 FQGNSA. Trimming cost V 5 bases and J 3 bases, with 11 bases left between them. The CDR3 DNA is TGTGCCAGCAGCCCGGCACCCCACTACGAGCAGTACTTC. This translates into CASSPAPHYEQYF.

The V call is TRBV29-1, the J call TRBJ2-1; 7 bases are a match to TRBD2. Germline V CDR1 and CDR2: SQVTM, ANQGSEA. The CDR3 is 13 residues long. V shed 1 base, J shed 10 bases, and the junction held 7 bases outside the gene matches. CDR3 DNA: TGCAGCGTTGAAGCAACGACTAGCAACGAGCAGTTCTTC. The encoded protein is CSVEATTSNEQFF.

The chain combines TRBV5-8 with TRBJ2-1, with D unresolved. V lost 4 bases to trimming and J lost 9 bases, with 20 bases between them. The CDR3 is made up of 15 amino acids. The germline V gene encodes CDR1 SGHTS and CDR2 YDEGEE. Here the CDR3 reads CASSAVRSVVFEQFF. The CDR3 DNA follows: TGTGCCAGCAGCGCAGTTAGGAGCGTAGTCTTTGAGCAGTTCTTC.

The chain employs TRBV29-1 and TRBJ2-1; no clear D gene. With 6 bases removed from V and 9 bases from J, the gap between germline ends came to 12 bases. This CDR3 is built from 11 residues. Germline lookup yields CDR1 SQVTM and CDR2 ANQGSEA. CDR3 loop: CSVLFGIEQFF. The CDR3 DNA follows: TGCAGCGTCCTATTTGGGATTGAGCAGTTCTTC.

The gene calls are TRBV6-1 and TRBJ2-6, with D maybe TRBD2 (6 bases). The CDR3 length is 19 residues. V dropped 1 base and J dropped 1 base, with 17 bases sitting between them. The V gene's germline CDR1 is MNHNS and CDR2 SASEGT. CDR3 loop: CASSEGYMGGESGANVLTF. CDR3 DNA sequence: TGTGCCAGCAGTGAAGGATATATGGGGGGAGAGTCTGGGGCCAACGTCCTGACTTTC.

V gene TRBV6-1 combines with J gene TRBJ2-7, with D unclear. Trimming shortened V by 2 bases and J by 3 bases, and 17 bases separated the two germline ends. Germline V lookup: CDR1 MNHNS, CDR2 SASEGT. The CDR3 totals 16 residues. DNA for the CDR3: TGTGCCAGCAGTGAACTTAACGCCAGCTATCTCTACGAGCAGTACTTC. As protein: CASSELNASYLYEQYF.

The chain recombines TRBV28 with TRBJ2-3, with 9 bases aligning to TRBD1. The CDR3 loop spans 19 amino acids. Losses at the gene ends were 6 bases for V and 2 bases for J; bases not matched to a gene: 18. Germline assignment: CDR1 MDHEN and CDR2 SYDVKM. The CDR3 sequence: CASSTRFRDRESLTDTQYF. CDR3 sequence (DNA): TGTGCCAGCAGCACACGATTCCGGGACAGGGAGTCCCTCACAGATACGCAGTATTTT.

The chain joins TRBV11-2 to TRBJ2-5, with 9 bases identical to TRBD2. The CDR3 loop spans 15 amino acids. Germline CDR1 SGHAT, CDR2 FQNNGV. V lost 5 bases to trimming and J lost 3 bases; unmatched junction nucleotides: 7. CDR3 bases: TGTGCCAGCAGCGCTTACCTAGCGGGAAAAGAGACCCAGTACTTC. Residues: CASSAYLAGKETQYF.